The entry below gives a single TCR beta chain sequence along with its context. Its target is unknown. The study classified TPEX cells as CCR7+ PD-1+ TIGIT+ early memory CD8+ T cells bearing exhausted-like traits. RNA was obtained from duplicate vials of 150,000 sorted CD8+ T cells per subset. These data originate in a study of human CD8 memory T cell subsets. Study conclusions and caveats: The study found similarly high diversity in stem-like memory and precursor exhausted T cells, unlike effector memory cells.

Making the TCR beta libraries relied on UMI-labeled 5' RACE. TCRdb re-called the 5' RACE reads and catalogs CDR3 proteins one per entry, DNA excluded. The sample has thousands of distinct CDR3 sequences. This CDR3 has 13 residues. Germline-derived CDR1 and CDR2 are SGHTA and FQGTGA. The clonotype was recovered from a human donor in good health. The chain joins TRBV7-3 to TRBJ2-1; TCRdb names TRBD2, which stays unverified in the absence of DNA. The specimen sequenced was CD8+ T cells from PBMCs. The CDR3 sequence: CASSLTGGREQFF.